This T cell receptor (beta chain) was recorded in a study of blood T cell repertoires in COVID-19. Germline loops: CDR1 SGHNT, CDR2 YYREEE (reference sequence). This CDR3 has 15 residues. J lost 8 bases, V lost 4 bases, and 7 bases had no gene match. Assay: immunoSEQ multiplex PCR; the TCRdb copy retains only in-frame clones and omits some. Here the sample spans some 150,000 clones, about 90% being singletons. Sequenced material: peripheral blood. The chain is built from TRBV5-4 and TRBJ2-1; 12 nucleotides line up with TRBD1. The clonotype originates from a human donor in a cohort sampled during active COVID-19. In nucleotides, the CDR3 is TGTGCCAGCAGCCTAGGGACAGGGGGCGCGGATGAGCAGTTCTTC. Protein product: CASSLGTGGADEQFF.